This record covers a single T cell receptor (beta chain). Its antigen remains unidentified. The V gene lost 4 bases and the J gene lost 3 bases, with 15 bases spanning the gap. Germline V CDR1 and CDR2: SGHRS, YFSETQ. This CDR3 region has 15 residues. Adults were given seasonal inactivated influenza vaccine, and blood CD4 subsets were sorted before and after vaccination. The data are from a study of follicular helper T cells after annual influenza vaccination. Study overall: Across the 2013-2014, 2014-2015 and 2015-2016 vaccination seasons, some subjects were resampled.

The study's findings and limits: Plasmablast frequency change correlated with clonality change in ICOS+CD38+ cTfh.

Survey level resolution was used for TCRB sequencing. Profiling relied on immunoSEQ multiplex PCR, and the TCRdb table lists in-frame clones only, not all of them. The table lists nearly 11,000 clones, about 82% of them singletons. The specimen comprised CXCR5- memory CD4+ T cells sorted from blood, sampled 6 weeks after influenza vaccination. J is TRBJ2-3 and V is TRBV5-1; D may be TRBD2 (6 bases). The sequence was obtained from an adult who received the influenza vaccine. CDR3 DNA: TGCGCCAGCAGCCTGGGGACTGGATATACAGATACGCAGTATTTT. It codes for CASSLGTGYTDTQYF.